This entry lists 15 T cell receptor beta chains sequenced from one sample in a study of T cell repertoires in cytomegalovirus infection. These receptors' antigens are unknown. TCRdb reprocessed the reads with MiXCR, giving one entry per CDR3 protein. The sample yields approximately 260,000 distinct CDR3 sequences, about 20% seen once. The source was cultured PBMCs, collected from culture after CMV antigen stimulation. These receptors were obtained from a human donor in good health (CMV status not recorded). Some clones in this sample may be carry-over from other donors' samples.

In this sample, this clonotype turned up a few times. V is TRBV7-6 and J is TRBJ2-7; unclear D gene. The CDR3 contains 14 residues. The V gene's germline CDR1 is SGHVS and CDR2 FNYEAQ. The V gene lost 2 bases and the J gene lost 4 bases, with 12 bases spanning the gap. Here the CDR3 DNA reads TGTGCCAGCAGCTTAAAAGCGACCGGGTACGAGCAGTACTTC. Its translation: CASSLKATGYEQYF. Supplemented by reference TRBV7-6 and TRBJ2-7, the full variable domain reads GAGVSQSPRYKVTKRGQDVALRCDPISGHVSLYWYRQALGQGPEFLTYFNYEAQQDKSGLPNDRFSAERPEGSISTLTIQRTEQRDSAMYRCASSLKATGYEQYFGPGTRLTVT.

J is TRBJ2-2 and V is TRBV11-1; tentative D call: TRBD1 (5 bases). The CDR3 is made up of 14 amino acids. V lost 5 bases to trimming and J lost 6 bases, with 13 bases between them. Germline assignment: CDR1 SGHAT and CDR2 FQDESV (reference sequence). The CDR3 region is CASSQDIDAGELFF. The CDR3 DNA reads TGTGCCAGCAGCCAGGACATAGACGCCGGGGAGCTGTTTTTT.

The chain joins TRBV6-6 to TRBJ2-1; D might be TRBD2 (6 bases). V was pared by 0 bases and J by 0 bases, with 15 bases between. CDR1 and CDR2 (germline): MNHNY, SVGAGI (reference sequence). This CDR3 region has 18 residues. In DNA form, the CDR3 reads TGTGCCAGCAGTTACTCACTAGCTATCGGAAGCTCCTACAATGAGCAGTTCTTC. Translated, it gives CASSYSLAIGSSYNEQFF.

The V and J genes are TRBV11-2 and TRBJ1-2; D uncertain. Trimming cost V 3 bases and J 0 bases, with 5 bases left between them. Germline V gene sequence: CDR1 SGHAT, CDR2 FQNNGV. CDR3 size: 13 residues. As DNA, the CDR3 is TGTGCCAGCAGCTTGGCTACTAACTATGGCTACACCTTC. The encoded protein is CASSLATNYGYTF.

This clonotype was seen many times. The chain is built from TRBV7-2 and TRBJ1-1; D uncertain. The CDR3 has 13 residues. CDR1 SGHTA and CDR2 FQGNSA come from the germline V gene. The V and J ends lost 1 base and 11 bases respectively, with 14 bases between them. The CDR3 region is CASSLGLGFEAFF. CDR3 nucleotide sequence: TGTGCCAGCAGCTTAGGATTGGGGTTCGAGGCTTTCTTT.

This clonotype appeared many times. The rearrangement uses TRBV12-3 or TRBV12-4 and TRBJ2-1; 7 positions agree with TRBD2. The junction had 15 bases not matched to a gene; V was cut back by 6 bases and J by 4 bases. The CDR3 loop spans 17 amino acids. Written as DNA, the CDR3 is TGTGCCAGCAGACCTTCACTTGCTAGCGGACAATACAATGAGCAGTTCTTC. Protein: CASRPSLASGQYNEQFF.

V usage is TRBV20-1 and J usage is TRBJ2-1; 7 positions agree with TRBD2. With V trimmed by 0 bases and J by 8 bases, 13 bases remained unmatched. This CDR3 region has 16 residues. Germline loops: CDR1 DFQATT, CDR2 SNEGSKA (reference sequence). Here the CDR3 DNA reads TGCAGTGCTAGAGATCCCCGACTAGCCCCCAGGGATGAGCAGTTCTTC. Residues: CSARDPRLAPRDEQFF.

The gene calls are TRBV7-2 and TRBJ1-1; D gene uncertain. The CDR3 sequence is 13 residues long. V was shortened by 3 bases and J by 4 bases, with 9 bases between the two germline ends. The germline gives CDR1 SGHTA, CDR2 FQGNSA. The CDR3, as DNA: TGTGCCAGCAGCTTCTTGGGCCCCACTGAAGCTTTCTTT. Its translation is CASSFLGPTEAFF.

The chain combines TRBV14 with TRBJ2-3; 15 bases are a match to TRBD2. CDR1 and CDR2 (germline): SGHDN, FVKESK. V shed 4 bases, J shed 7 bases, and the junction held 9 bases outside the gene matches. The length of the CDR3 is 17 residues. CDR3 residues: CASSPPLGLAGGNTQYF. In DNA, the CDR3 is TGTGCCAGCAGCCCACCGCTGGGACTAGCGGGAGGAAATACGCAGTATTTT.

The chain has TRBV28 and TRBJ2-5; weak D call: TRBD1 (6 bases). Germline loops: CDR1 MDHEN, CDR2 SYDVKM. Trimming pared 5 bases from V and 7 bases from J, leaving 14 bases between. This CDR3 has 13 residues. The CDR3 loop reads CASSTTGEATQYF. In DNA form, the CDR3 reads TGTGCCAGCAGTACGACAGGAGAGGCGACCCAGTACTTC.

This clonotype was recorded at least ten times. The chain combines TRBV7-2 with TRBJ2-1; weak D call: TRBD2 (6 bases). CDR3 length: 16 amino acids. Trimming took off 11 bases at V and 4 bases at J, with 24 bases between the two ends. From germline, CDR1 is SGHTA and CDR2 FQGNSA. DNA of the CDR3: TGTGCCTGCGGCCCGAGCGGGCTAGCGTTATACAATGAGCAGTTCTTC. As protein: CACGPSGLALYNEQFF.

This clonotype has only a few counts. The rearrangement uses TRBV7-2 and TRBJ1-4, with D perhaps matching TRBD1 (5 bases). The CDR3 sequence is 11 residues long. Germline V CDR1 and CDR2: SGHTA, FQGNSA. Between the trimmed V and J ends, which lost 6 bases and 14 bases, there was a span of 13 bases. CDR3: CASSLPGPLFF. The CDR3 DNA follows: TGTGCCAGCAGTTTACCGGGACCTCTGTTTTTT.

Note on this clonotype: At one boundary the junction diverges from the germline segment, which might be a read error. V gene TRBV7-3 combines with J gene TRBJ1-1; D remains unclear. The germline V gene has CDR1 SGHTA and CDR2 FQGTGA. This CDR3 region has 15 residues. CDR3 loop: CVSSLARWQLAQAFF. The CDR3 DNA reads TGTGTCAGCAGCTTAGCCAGGTGGCAGCTAGCTCAAGCTTTCTTT.

The J gene is TRBJ1-4, the V gene TRBV7-9; D may be TRBD1 (5 bases). Germline V lookup: CDR1 SEHNR, CDR2 FQNEAQ (reference sequence). V gave up 0 bases and J gave up 8 bases, with 13 bases separating them. The CDR3 is 15 amino acids. The DNA of the CDR3 is TGTGCCAGCAGCTTAGCTTGGACAAGGGGCGAAAAACTGTTTTTT. This encodes CASSLAWTRGEKLFF.

This clonotype was counted many times. The CDR3 sequence is CASSFGRDDGYTF. The CDR3 DNA follows: TGTGCCAGCAGCTTCGGCAGGGACGATGGCTACACCTTC. The chain recombines TRBV7-9 with TRBJ1-2, with a weak D call TRBD1 (5 bases). The CDR3 has 13 amino acids. Deletions cut 3 bases from V and 6 bases from J, with 11 bases between. Germline V lookup: CDR1 SEHNR, CDR2 FQNEAQ (reference sequence).